A single TCR beta chain is shown here with its context. The antigen remains unidentified. TCRdb re-called the reads with MiXCR, one entry per CDR3 protein. The sample comprises hundreds of thousands of distinct CDR3 sequences, 33% of which are singletons, and 18% rests with the top ten. The sample comes from a study of T cell repertoires in cytomegalovirus infection. This clonotype was sampled from a human donor in good health (CMV status not recorded). Some clones in this sample may be carry-over from other donors' samples. This sample comprised cultured PBMCs, obtained from culture after CMV antigen stimulation.

The CDR3 DNA reads TGCGCCAGCAGCCACCCCAAGGCCGTAACAGCGACCGACCCAATATACAATGAGCAGTTCTTC. Protein product: CASSHPKAVTATDPIYNEQFF. This sequence joins TRBV4-1 and TRBJ2-1; D gene ambiguous. Germline V gene lookup returns CDR1 MGHRA and CDR2 YSYEKL. V was shortened by 3 bases and J by 4 bases, with 31 bases between the two germline ends. The CDR3 extends over 21 amino acids.